This entry lists 17 T cell receptor beta chains sequenced from one sample in a study of Ad26.COV2.S vaccination and SARS-CoV-2 variants. This table comes from immunoSEQ multiplex PCR, and its TCRdb copy is limited to in-frame clones, with some not included. Of over 400,000 clones in the sample, approximately 92% were seen once. Regarding treatment: 15 to 20 received Ad26.COV2.S at low or high dose, single or two shots; about 5 received placebo; per-sample allocation not given. Specimen acquisition occurred on day 63 following the initial vaccine or placebo injection. The source material was peripheral blood, sampled in a trial of Ad26.COV2.S vaccine versus placebo. The source of these receptors is a person aged 18-65 years who received the Ad26.COV2.S COVID-19 vaccine or a placebo.

As for this clone: Different DNA sequences within this sample yield the same CDR3. The chain combines TRBV19 with TRBJ1-1, with D possibly being TRBD1 (5 bases). Germline loops: CDR1 LNHDA, CDR2 SQIVND (reference sequence). This CDR3 has 13 amino acids. Trimming took off 3 bases at V and 2 bases at J, with 7 bases between the two ends. CDR3 protein: CASSITGNTEAFF. As DNA, the CDR3 is TGTGCCAGTAGTATTACAGGAAACACTGAAGCTTTCTTT. The variable domain in full, completed from reference TRBV19 and TRBJ1-1, reads DGGITQSPKYLFRKEGQNVTLSCEQNLNHDAMYWYRQDPGQGLRLIYYSQIVNDFQKGDIAEGYSVSREKKESFPLTVTSAQKNPTAFYLCASSITGNTEAFFGQGTRLTVV.

This clone was detected only once. The sample carries other DNA sequences with the same CDR3. The chain has TRBV5-1 and TRBJ1-4; perhaps TRBD1 as D (5 bases). Looked up from germline, CDR1 is SGHRS and CDR2 is YFSETQ. The ends were cut back, 4 bases at V and 4 bases at J, with 11 bases in the middle. The CDR3 is made up of 14 amino acids. The CDR3 region is CASSPGTGNEKLFF. Written as DNA, the CDR3 is TGCGCCAGCAGCCCCGGGACCGGTAATGAAAAACTGTTTTTT.

Of note for this clone: The sample carries other DNA sequences with the same CDR3. The V call is TRBV19, the J call TRBJ1-1, with no clear D. CDR1 is LNHDA, CDR2 SQIVND, per germline (reference sequence). The CDR3 contains 13 residues. Trimming pared 7 bases from V and 1 base from J, leaving 10 bases between. In DNA, the CDR3 is TGTGCCAGTACAAGGACCGGGAACACTGAAGCTTTCTTT. It specifies CASTRTGNTEAFF.

The genes are TRBV10-3 and TRBJ1-6; D perhaps matches TRBD1 (5 bases). V dropped 2 bases and J dropped 9 bases, with 17 bases sitting between them. The CDR3 consists of 16 residues. Germline V lookup: CDR1 ENHRY, CDR2 SYGVKD. The CDR3 region has the DNA TGTGCCATCAGTGAGCGAAGGGGCCCAACGGGTTCACCCCTCCACTTT. Protein product: CAISERRGPTGSPLHF.

V and J are TRBV6-5 and TRBJ2-1; no clear D gene. Germline CDR1 reads MNHEY; CDR2 reads SVGAGI. The ends were cut back, 0 bases at V and 5 bases at J, with 14 bases in the middle. The CDR3 is 16 residues long. CDR3 DNA sequence: TGTGCCAGCAGTTACTCTGGCTCGAGGCCCCACAATGAGCAGTTCTTC. It is translated as CASSYSGSRPHNEQFF.

The chain is built from TRBV5-4 and TRBJ1-1; 7 nucleotides agree with TRBD1. The V segment lost 2 bases and the J segment 1 base; nucleotides outside the gene matches: 5. Germline CDR1 is SGHNT and CDR2 is YYREEE (reference sequence). The CDR3 covers 15 residues. The CDR3 coding sequence is TGTGCCAGCAGCTTATTGAGACAGGGGAACACTGAAGCTTTCTTT. As protein: CASSLLRQGNTEAFF.

This chain connects TRBV27 to TRBJ2-3; the D gene is possibly TRBD2 (5 bases). Germline values: CDR1 MNHEY, CDR2 SMNVEV (reference sequence). The CDR3 loop spans 17 amino acids. Trimming took 6 bases from V and 0 from J, leaving 19 bases between them. The CDR3 bases are TGTGCCAGCAGAACGCTAGCCGTCGCAGCTAGCACAGATACGCAGTATTTT. Its protein product is CASRTLAVAASTDTQYF.

The V call is TRBV15, the J call TRBJ2-5, with D unclear. This CDR3 comprises 11 residues. V lost 8 bases, J lost 5 bases, and 9 bases lay in between. The germline gives CDR1 LNHNV, CDR2 YYDKDF (reference sequence). The DNA of the CDR3 is TGTGCCACCGCAATTGGGGAGACCCAGTACTTC. Its protein product is CATAIGETQYF.

The V call is TRBV5-6, the J call TRBJ2-1, with D unresolved. Germline V gene sequence: CDR1 SGHDT, CDR2 YYEEEE. Deletions cut 0 bases from V and 4 bases from J, with 8 bases between. The CDR3 spans 14 residues. Here the CDR3 reads CASSLGLPYNEQFF. Here the CDR3 DNA reads TGTGCCAGCAGCTTGGGCCTTCCTTACAATGAGCAGTTCTTC.

CDR3 sequence reads: CASRSMNEQYF. The DNA of the CDR3 is TGTGCCAGCAGGAGCATGAACGAGCAGTACTTC. This rearrangement joins TRBV28 to TRBJ2-7; D is unresolved. This CDR3 comprises 11 residues. Trimming took 6 bases from V and 5 from J, leaving 8 bases between them. Germline CDR1 reads MDHEN; CDR2 reads SYDVKM.

The sample holds one count of this clone. The CDR3 nucleotides are TGTGCCAGCAACCCCATTTATAGCAATCAGCCCCAGCATTTT. It specifies CASNPIYSNQPQHF. This rearrangement joins TRBV6-5 to TRBJ1-5; no definite D call. The CDR3 runs to 14 residues. CDR1 is MNHEY, CDR2 SVGAGI, per germline. V was pared by 7 bases and J by 0 bases, with 10 bases between.

This chain joins TRBV3-1 (or the pseudogene TRBV3-2) and TRBJ1-6, with TRBD1 matching over 7 bases. Per germline, CDR1 LGHDT and CDR2 YNNKEL (reference sequence). V was pared by 1 base and J by 8 bases, with 2 bases of the junction left unmatched. This CDR3 spans 14 amino acids. CDR3 loop: CASSQVQGDSPLHF. CDR3 in DNA: TGTGCCAGCAGCCAAGTCCAGGGGGATTCACCCCTCCACTTT.

CDR3 amino acids: CASSLRTGILPGELFF. The CDR3 DNA follows: TGTGCCAGCAGCTTGCGGACAGGAATCCTCCCCGGGGAGCTGTTTTTT. The chain has TRBV5-6 and TRBJ2-2; 7 bases align to TRBD1. Germline CDR1 SGHDT, CDR2 YYEEEE. Germline trimming cut 1 base from V and 6 bases from J; bases unmatched to any gene: 9. This CDR3 region has 16 residues.

V and J are TRBV11-2 and TRBJ2-1, with D unclear. The germline V gene has CDR1 SGHAT and CDR2 FQNNGV. The CDR3 extends over 13 amino acids. V lost 3 bases and J lost 12, with 15 bases in between. This CDR3 is CASSLIRAPGQFF. CDR3 in DNA: TGTGCCAGCAGCTTGATTAGGGCCCCTGGGCAGTTCTTC. The variable domain in full, with the rest retrieved from reference TRBV11-2 and TRBJ2-1, is EAGVAQSPRYKIIEKRQSVAFWCNPISGHATLYWYQQILGQGPKLLIQFQNNGVVDDSQLPKDRFSAERLKGVDSTLKIQPAKLEDSAVYLCASSLIRAPGQFFGPGTRLTVL.

The CDR3: CASSQETGAGELFF. CDR3 coding DNA: TGCGCCAGCAGCCAGGAAACAGGAGCCGGGGAGCTGTTTTTT. V gene TRBV4-3 combines with J gene TRBJ2-2; the D gene is possibly TRBD1 (5 bases). The ends were cut back, 3 bases at V and 6 bases at J, with 11 bases in the middle. The CDR3 runs 14 residues. From germline, CDR1 is LGHNA and CDR2 YSLEER.

The chain employs TRBV4-1 and TRBJ2-3, with TRBD2 matching over 7 bases. The ends lost 0 bases at V and 2 bases at J; junction bases unmatched: 5. The CDR3 is 16 amino acids. Germline loops: CDR1 MGHRA, CDR2 YSYEKL. CDR3 in amino acids: CASSQDGLADTDTQYF. The CDR3, as DNA: TGCGCCAGCAGCCAAGATGGTCTAGCGGACACAGATACGCAGTATTTT.

This clone was detected once. Other DNA sequences in this specimen translate into the identical CDR3. The chain links TRBV7-9 to TRBJ2-2; a possible D gene is TRBD2 (6 bases). Trimming removed 5 bases at V and 0 bases at J, with 10 bases between. This CDR3 is built from 15 residues. The germline V gene has CDR1 SEHNR and CDR2 FQNEAQ (reference sequence). The CDR3 here is CASSLGGTNTGELFF. The CDR3 DNA reads as TGTGCCAGCAGCCTGGGAGGCACGAACACCGGGGAGCTGTTTTTT.